This TCR beta chain was observed in a study of shared clonotypes between healthy human individuals (dated by TCRdb to 2020 to 2021). General notes on the study: The cohort comprised two women and a few men aged 18 to 49 years. Between about 0.94 and 8.9 billion PBMCs per donor were obtained by leukapheresis. For each donor, three plates each were used for CD4 naive and CD4 memory, two plates were used for CD8 naive, and one plate was used for CD8 memory. To estimate repertoire size and how much clonotype sharing occurs between individuals, the study deeply sequenced the blood TCR repertoires of five healthy adults. To increase sequencing depth and limit assay-specific biases, different laboratories used diverse techniques to prepare libraries and sequence TCR repertoires.

The study at large found these results: Naive subsets generally had larger estimated clonotype richness than memory subsets. Even with the large sequencing depth, rarefaction of the sorted-subset datasets indicated that sequencing was incomplete. Compared with non-shared clonotypes, the clonotypes found in all four sorted-subset donors had higher generation probabilities. Sampling was restricted to blood, and TCR repertoires in tissues likely differ from the TCR repertoires found in blood. Pairwise subsampling led to the expectation that sequencing depth would affect the degree of clonotype sharing among donors. About 5% of naive CD4, around 4% of naive CD8, 2.3% of memory CD4, and 0.35% to 0.4% of memory CD8 clonotypes were shared across several donors. Because the study included a small number of donors, the genetic and exposure-history diversity represented was limited.

Concerning this clone: Its binding antigen is unknown. One base away there is no much larger clone; base qualities are not given. At the DNA level, this CDR3 is encoded by other sequences in the same sample as well.

Healthy HIV-negative adults with no recently reported acute infections or vaccinations were included as donors. Every donor was a Caucasian adult living in Nashville, Tennessee, USA. CD4+ T cells were enriched by magnetic negative selection, after which naive cells were positively selected on CD45RA and the negative fraction was taken as the memory subset. Blood was obtained by leukapheresis, after which PBMCs were separated by Ficoll-Histopaque density gradient centrifugation and cryopreserved in liquid nitrogen vapor phase. Purity and quantity of every magnetically sorted T cell population were checked by analytical flow cytometry. Genomic DNA was isolated from each sorted fraction and quantified by UV absorbance on a Nanodrop 2000c. Using the deep immunoSEQ assay, multiplex PCR amplified TCR CDR3 regions from genomic DNA. Genomic DNA extracted from each cell subset was distributed evenly over all wells of several immunoSEQ 96-well plates, and each plate served as one replicate. For sorted subsets, around 200 ng genomic DNA, equal to tens of thousands of T cell genomes, was loaded into each replicate PCR. The purified libraries were quantified using a Qubit 3.0 fluorometer, sized with a Bioanalyzer 2100, and then quantified again using the KAPA Library Quantification kit. Every immunoSEQ 96-well plate was sequenced on a separate single-read 150-cycle Illumina NextSeq 550 flow cell. The authors' analysis ran thus. The immunoSEQ output contained only junctional sequences without quality scores, so filtering could not match that applied to full-length reads. Sequences were annotated with PyIR, a Python wrapper for IgBLAST v1.9, using IMGT germline references to assign V/J genes and CDR3. Any read was removed if the V/J assignment was weak (E-value above 1e-6), the CDR3 was missing, or the read contained stop codons, out-of-frame junctions, or ambiguous translated residues. V3J clonotypes were defined by identical inferred V gene, J gene, and CDR3 amino acid sequence. The percentage overlap between two repertoires was calculated by dividing the number of shared unique clonotypes by the size of the smaller repertoire. Repertoire richness was assessed with RTK rarefaction, the Chao1 estimator, and Recon v2.1 estimates of unobserved clonotypes. Generation probabilities for all TCRbeta clonotypes obtained by the gDNA method from a handful of donors were computed using OLGA. Sourced from immuneACCESS, this table was stored by TCRdb with only in-frame sequences that have V and J called. A share of the clones is absent; for the studies checked, an unresolved V gene accounts for under half, and the remainder has no known explanation. D and trimming were read from the DNA, whereas the V and J calls and clone size are those reported in that table. The sample data list hundreds of thousands of clones, and under 80% of these were observed just once. The ten biggest clones cover over 1.5% of the sample.

Specimen: memory CD4+ T cells sorted from blood. According to the study, the label for this sample's cell subset or site signals: CD45RA-negative fraction. This TCR derives from a woman aged 25-40 years in good health.

CDR3 reads: CAWSGQGYEQYF. The nucleotide sequence reads TGTGCCTGGAGTGGGCAAGGGTACGAGCAGTACTTC. The receptor chain draws on TRBV30 and TRBJ2-7, with no confident D gene call. V loses 1 base of germline sequence and J loses 4 bases, and the interval between the two ends is 8 bases. From the germline V gene (reference sequence), CDR1 is GTSNPN and CDR2 is SVGIG. Including the terminal cysteine and phenylalanine, the CDR3 comprises 12 residues. The retained sequence is limited to the CDR3, 36 bases, with the frame set at the first base.